A selection of T cell receptor beta chains follows, all from one sample in a study of regulatory T cells. Profiled with immunoSEQ multiplex PCR; TCRdb holds only in-frame clones, not every one. The sample has 20,000 to 25,000 clones; 88% are singletons. Sequenced input: conventional CD4+ T cells sorted from blood. Receptor source: a child under 18 with CD3G deficiency. CDR3s include the opening cysteine and the closing phenylalanine or tryptophan. Fields, in order: clone size, J gene, D gene, V gene, CDR3 length, CDR3 DNA, CDR3 protein. D genes are given only for firm matches. Clone size is stated in some rows and not others, as once, few, many or a class when expanded.

clone size: few; J gene: TRBJ2-5; D gene: .; V gene: TRBV5-1; CDR3 length: 13; CDR3 DNA: TGCGCCAGCAGCTTCGGGGGCCAAGAGACCCAGTACTTC; CDR3 protein: CASSFGGQETQYF
clone size: .; J gene: TRBJ2-5; D gene: .; V gene: TRBV18; CDR3 length: 12; CDR3 DNA: TGTGCCAGCTCAGGTCTGTCGGAGACCCAGTACTTC; CDR3 protein: CASSGLSETQYF
clone size: .; J gene: TRBJ2-7; D gene: .; V gene: TRBV7-3; CDR3 length: 15; CDR3 DNA: TGTGCCAGCAGCTTCACAGGGAAACTACGCGCGGAGCAGTACTTC; CDR3 protein: CASSFTGKLRAEQYF
clone size: few; J gene: TRBJ2-2; D gene: TRBD2; V gene: TRBV10-3; CDR3 length: 16; CDR3 DNA: TGTGCCACTGGGACTAGCGGGTCCTCGAACACCGGGGAGCTGTTTTTT; CDR3 protein: CATGTSGSSNTGELFF
clone size: .; J gene: TRBJ2-7; D gene: TRBD1; V gene: TRBV27; CDR3 length: 17; CDR3 DNA: TGTGCCAGCAGTTTAAAGCCCCCGGGACAGGGTATCCACGAGCAGTACTTC; CDR3 protein: CASSLKPPGQGIHEQYF
clone size: .; J gene: TRBJ1-1; D gene: .; V gene: TRBV5-1; CDR3 length: 13; CDR3 DNA: TGCGCCAGCAGGGGCAGCGGGGGTACTGAAGCTTTCTTT; CDR3 protein: CASRGSGGTEAFF
clone size: .; J gene: TRBJ2-1; D gene: .; V gene: TRBV27; CDR3 length: 13; CDR3 DNA: .; CDR3 protein: CASSFASGSPPVF
clone size: .; J gene: TRBJ2-5; D gene: .; V gene: TRBV5-1; CDR3 length: 14; CDR3 DNA: TGCGCCAGCAGCTTGGATCCGGGCCAAGAGACCCAGTACTTC; CDR3 protein: CASSLDPGQETQYF
clone size: .; J gene: TRBJ2-7; D gene: TRBD1; V gene: TRBV30; CDR3 length: 14; CDR3 DNA: TGTGCCTGGAGCCGGGACAGGGGTATCGACGAGCAGTACTTC; CDR3 protein: CAWSRDRGIDEQYF
clone size: .; J gene: TRBJ2-2; D gene: .; V gene: TRBV11-2; CDR3 length: 15; CDR3 DNA: TGTGCCAGCAGTAAAAAGGGCGGGCCCACCGGGGAGCTGTTTTTT; CDR3 protein: CASSKKGGPTGELFF
clone size: .; J gene: TRBJ2-1; D gene: .; V gene: TRBV28; CDR3 length: 15; CDR3 DNA: TGTGCCAGCAGTTTTCACGGACAGATAGACAATGAGCAGTTCTTC; CDR3 protein: CASSFHGQIDNEQFF
clone size: .; J gene: TRBJ1-2; D gene: TRBD1; V gene: TRBV27; CDR3 length: 14; CDR3 DNA: TGTGCCAGCAGTCCGGACAGGGCCTTGGGAGGCTACACCTTC; CDR3 protein: CASSPDRALGGYTF
clone size: .; J gene: TRBJ2-2; D gene: TRBD2; V gene: TRBV5-1; CDR3 length: 18; CDR3 DNA: TGCGCCAGCAGGCCCCACTCGTCGGGAGGGCTCGGCACCGGGGAGCTGTTTTTT; CDR3 protein: CASRPHSSGGLGTGELFF
clone size: .; J gene: TRBJ2-5; D gene: .; V gene: TRBV7-9; CDR3 length: 16; CDR3 DNA: TGTGCCAGCAGCTTAGCTGGAGGCGGGAAAGGAGAGACCCAGTACTTC; CDR3 protein: CASSLAGGGKGETQYF
clone size: .; J gene: TRBJ2-7; D gene: .; V gene: TRBV28; CDR3 length: 15; CDR3 DNA: TGTGCCAGCAGTGGGGCGGAAAGGGGCCGATGGGAGCAGTACTTC; CDR3 protein: CASSGAERGRWEQYF
clone size: .; J gene: TRBJ1-1; D gene: .; V gene: TRBV28; CDR3 length: 16; CDR3 DNA: TGTGCCAGCAGCGCAGTGCCGGGGGCAGGGAACACTGAAGCTTTCTTT; CDR3 protein: CASSAVPGAGNTEAFF
clone size: .; J gene: TRBJ1-4; D gene: .; V gene: TRBV28; CDR3 length: 14; CDR3 DNA: TGTGCCAGCAGACAAGCCAAAAGGCGTGAAAAACTGTTTTTT; CDR3 protein: CASRQAKRREKLFF
clone size: .; J gene: TRBJ2-7; D gene: TRBD2; V gene: TRBV6-1; CDR3 length: 15; CDR3 DNA: TGTGCCAGCAGCCCAGCGGGGAACTTCGCCTACGAGCAGTACTTC; CDR3 protein: CASSPAGNFAYEQYF
clone size: .; J gene: TRBJ2-6; D gene: TRBD1; V gene: TRBV7-9; CDR3 length: 15; CDR3 DNA: TGTGCCAGCGGTCGACAGGGCACTGGGGCCAACGTCCTGACTTTC; CDR3 protein: CASGRQGTGANVLTF
clone size: few; J gene: TRBJ1-2; D gene: TRBD1; V gene: TRBV5-1; CDR3 length: 14; CDR3 DNA: TGCGCCAGCAGGCCGACAGGGACTAACTATGGCTACACCTTC; CDR3 protein: CASRPTGTNYGYTF